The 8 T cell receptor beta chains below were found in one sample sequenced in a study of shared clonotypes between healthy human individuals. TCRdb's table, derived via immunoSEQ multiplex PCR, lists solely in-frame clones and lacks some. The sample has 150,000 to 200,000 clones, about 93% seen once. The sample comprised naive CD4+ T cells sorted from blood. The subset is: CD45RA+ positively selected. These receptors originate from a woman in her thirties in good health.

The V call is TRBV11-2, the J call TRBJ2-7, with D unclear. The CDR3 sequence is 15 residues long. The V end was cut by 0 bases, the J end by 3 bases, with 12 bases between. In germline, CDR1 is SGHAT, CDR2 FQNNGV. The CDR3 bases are TGTGCCAGCAGCTTAGATGGGCTAGAAGGCTACGAGCAGTACTTC. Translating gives CASSLDGLEGYEQYF.

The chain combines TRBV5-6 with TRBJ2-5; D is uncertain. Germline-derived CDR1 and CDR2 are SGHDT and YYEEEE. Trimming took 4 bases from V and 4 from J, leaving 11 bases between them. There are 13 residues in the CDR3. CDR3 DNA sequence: TGTGCCAGCAGCCAATCCCCCCTAGAGACCCAGTACTTC. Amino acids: CASSQSPLETQYF.

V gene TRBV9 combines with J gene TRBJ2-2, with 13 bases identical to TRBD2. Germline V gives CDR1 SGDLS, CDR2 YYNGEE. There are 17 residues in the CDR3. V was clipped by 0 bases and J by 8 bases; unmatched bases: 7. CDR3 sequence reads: CASSVGTSGSGIGELFF. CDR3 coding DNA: TGTGCCAGCAGCGTAGGGACTAGCGGGAGTGGCATTGGGGAGCTGTTTTTT.

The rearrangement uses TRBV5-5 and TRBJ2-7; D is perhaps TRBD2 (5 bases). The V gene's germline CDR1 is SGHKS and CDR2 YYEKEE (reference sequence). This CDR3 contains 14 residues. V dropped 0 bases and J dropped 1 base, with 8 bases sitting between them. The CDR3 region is CASSLVPGSYEQYF. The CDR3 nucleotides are TGTGCCAGCAGCTTGGTTCCGGGATCCTACGAGCAGTACTTC.

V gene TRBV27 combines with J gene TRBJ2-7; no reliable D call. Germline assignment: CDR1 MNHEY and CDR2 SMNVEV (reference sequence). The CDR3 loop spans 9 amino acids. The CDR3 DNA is TGTGCTGACAAGGCCGAGCAGTACTTC. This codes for CADKAEQYF.

Here the CDR3 reads CASRVGSFYYEQYF. CDR3 DNA sequence: TGTGCCAGCAGGGTCGGGAGTTTCTACTACGAGCAGTACTTC. The chain recombines TRBV28 with TRBJ2-7, with a possible D match to TRBD2 (6 bases). Trimming took 6 bases from V and 3 from J, leaving 15 bases between them. The CDR3 contains 14 residues. Germline CDR1 is MDHEN and CDR2 is SYDVKM.

The chain's CDR3 is CASSFTRLAGSYEQYF. For the CDR3, the DNA is TGTGCCAGCAGTTTTACGAGGCTAGCGGGGAGTTACGAGCAGTACTTC. The chain is built from TRBV27 and TRBJ2-7; 9 positions agree with TRBD2. V shed 3 bases, J shed 4 bases, and the junction held 10 bases outside the gene matches. The length of the CDR3 is 16 residues. Germline V gene data show CDR1 as MNHEY and CDR2 as SMNVEV (reference sequence).

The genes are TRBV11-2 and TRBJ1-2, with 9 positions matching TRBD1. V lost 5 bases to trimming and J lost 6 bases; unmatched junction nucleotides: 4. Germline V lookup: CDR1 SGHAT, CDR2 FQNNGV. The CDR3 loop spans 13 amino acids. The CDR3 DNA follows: TGTGCCAGCAGCCCTAGGACAGGGGATGGCTACACCTTC. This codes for CASSPRTGDGYTF.